Each of the 7 T cell receptor beta chains below was sequenced from the same sample in a study of blood T cell repertoires in COVID-19 (TCRdb year 2020). The library relied on the immunoSEQ multiplex PCR assay. As stored in TCRdb, this immuneACCESS dataset retains in-frame rearrangements with V and J assigned. A fraction of the clones does not appear; measured against another copy, unresolved V genes explain less than half of the discrepancy, and the remainder lacks a known reason. In this sample the table shows about 53,000 clones, around 87% of which occur a single time. Of the sample, 3.5% to 4.5% is held by the ten largest clones. Sequencing used peripheral blood. The receptor source for this set is a man in his fifties with acute or convalescent COVID-19.

The gene calls are TRBV5-8 and TRBJ2-1, with 15 bases identical to TRBD2. The V gene's germline CDR1 is SGHTS and CDR2 YDEGEE. The V gene end was trimmed by 4 bases and the J gene end by 7 bases; junction bases not matched to a gene: 9. The CDR3 loop spans 17 amino acids. CDR3 DNA: TGTGCCAGCAGCCGGATGGGACTAGCGGGAGGAAGTAATGAGCAGTTCTTC. Translating it yields CASSRMGLAGGSNEQFF.

The sample holds one count of this clone. The V call is TRBV2, the J call TRBJ2-7; the D gene is possibly TRBD2 (5 bases). The germline V gene has CDR1 SNHLY and CDR2 FYNNEI. Trimming stripped 5 bases from V and 0 bases from J, with 5 bases between. The CDR3 consists of 12 residues. In DNA form, the CDR3 reads TGTGCCAGCAGTAGCGGCTCCTACGAGCAGTACTTC. This encodes CASSSGSYEQYF.

This chain connects TRBV30 to TRBJ1-1, with TRBD1 matching over 9 bases. The CDR3 has 13 residues. V shed 2 bases, J shed 7 bases, and the junction held 5 bases outside the gene matches. The germline CDR1 and CDR2 sequences are GTSNPN and SVGIG (reference sequence). Here the CDR3 reads CAWSTWTGVEAFF. CDR3 nucleotide sequence: TGTGCCTGGAGTACATGGACAGGGGTTGAAGCTTTCTTT.

J is TRBJ2-5 and V is TRBV7-2, with D possibly being TRBD1 (6 bases). This CDR3 is built from 16 residues. Germline V lookup: CDR1 SGHTA, CDR2 FQGNSA. Trimming pared 1 base from V and 5 bases from J, leaving 17 bases between. CDR3 sequence (DNA): TGTGCCAGCAGCTTAGGAGGACAGTCCTCTGGGGAGACCCAGTACTTC. Translation gives CASSLGGQSSGETQYF.

The table lists this clone with a count of one. This rearrangement joins TRBV12-5 to TRBJ1-2; 8 bases are shared with TRBD1. Per the germline V gene, CDR1 is LGHNT and CDR2 is FRNRAP. V shed 2 bases and J 7 bases; nucleotides not matched to a gene: 6. CDR3 length: 14 amino acids. The CDR3 sequence is CASGLMTGALGYTF. The DNA of the CDR3 is TGTGCTAGTGGTTTGATGACAGGGGCCCTTGGCTACACCTTC.

The rearrangement joins TRBV10-3 to TRBJ1-3, with 7 bases that match TRBD1. Unmatched junction bases numbered 15, after V lost 10 bases and J lost 0 bases. The CDR3 runs 17 residues. CDR1 and CDR2 from the germline V gene are ENHRY and SYGVKD. This CDR3 is CATLMGQSINSGNTIYF. The CDR3 DNA reads TGTGCCACACTTATGGGACAGTCCATAAACTCTGGAAACACCATATATTTT.

The chain combines TRBV9 with TRBJ2-5; maybe TRBD2 (6 bases). Trimming shortened V by 0 bases and J by 5 bases, and 11 bases separated the two germline ends. Germline CDR1 SGDLS, CDR2 YYNGEE. The CDR3 loop spans 14 amino acids. CDR3 residues: CASSVGRGWETQYF. CDR3 sequence (DNA): TGTGCCAGCAGCGTAGGGAGGGGTTGGGAGACCCAGTACTTC.